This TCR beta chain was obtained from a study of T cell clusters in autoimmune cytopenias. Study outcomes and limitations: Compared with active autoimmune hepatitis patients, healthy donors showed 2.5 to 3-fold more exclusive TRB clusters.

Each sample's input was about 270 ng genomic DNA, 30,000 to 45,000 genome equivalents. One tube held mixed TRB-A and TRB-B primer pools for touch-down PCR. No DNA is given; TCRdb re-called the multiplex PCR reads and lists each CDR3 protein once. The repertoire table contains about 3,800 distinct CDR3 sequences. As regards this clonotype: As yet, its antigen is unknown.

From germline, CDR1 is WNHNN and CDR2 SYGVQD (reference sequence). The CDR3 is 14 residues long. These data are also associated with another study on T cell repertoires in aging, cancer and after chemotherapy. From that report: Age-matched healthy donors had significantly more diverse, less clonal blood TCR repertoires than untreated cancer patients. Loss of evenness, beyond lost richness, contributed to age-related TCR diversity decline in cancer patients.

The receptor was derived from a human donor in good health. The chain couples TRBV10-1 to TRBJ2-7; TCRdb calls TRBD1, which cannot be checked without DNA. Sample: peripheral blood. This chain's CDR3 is CASSEGRGAYEQYF.